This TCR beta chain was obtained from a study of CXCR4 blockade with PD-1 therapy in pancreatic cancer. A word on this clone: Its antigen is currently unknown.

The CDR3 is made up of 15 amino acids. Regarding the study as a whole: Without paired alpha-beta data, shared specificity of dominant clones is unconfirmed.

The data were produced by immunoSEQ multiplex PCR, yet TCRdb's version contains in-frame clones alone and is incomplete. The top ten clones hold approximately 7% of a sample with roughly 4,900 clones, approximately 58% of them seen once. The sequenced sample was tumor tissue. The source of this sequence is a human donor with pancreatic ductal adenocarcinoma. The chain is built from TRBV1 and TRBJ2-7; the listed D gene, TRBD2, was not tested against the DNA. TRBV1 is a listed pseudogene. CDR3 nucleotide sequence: TGCGCCAGCAGCCAAGCATACGGGAACAGAAACGAGCAGTACTTC. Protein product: CASSQAYGNRNEQYF.